The 19 T cell receptor beta chains presented below share a single source sample, sequenced in a study of blood T cell repertoires in COVID-19. Assay: immunoSEQ multiplex PCR; the TCRdb copy retains only in-frame clones and omits some. This sample has 40,000 to 65,000 clones; around 84% occur once, and the top ten carry 12%. Material for sequencing was peripheral blood. These TCRs come from a man between 65 and 80 years old with active COVID-19.

V usage is TRBV18 and J usage is TRBJ1-2; D might be TRBD1 (5 bases). The CDR3 consists of 14 residues. Trimming took off 3 bases at V and 4 bases at J, with 12 bases between the two ends. The germline V gene has CDR1 KGHSH and CDR2 LQKENI. The CDR3 bases are TGTGCCAGCTCACCTTCGACAGAATCCTATGGCTACACCTTC. Its protein is CASSPSTESYGYTF.

This clone has just a few counts. The genes are TRBV3-1 (or the pseudogene TRBV3-2) and TRBJ2-2; D unclear. The germline V and J ends were trimmed by 1 base and 0 bases, with 6 bases remaining between them. CDR1 LGHDT and CDR2 YNNKEL come from the germline V gene (reference sequence). This CDR3 is built from 15 residues. CDR3 amino acids: CASSQGQTNTGELFF. Written as DNA, the CDR3 is TGTGCCAGCAGCCAAGGGCAGACGAACACCGGGGAGCTGTTTTTT.

There are a few counts of this clone. The chain joins TRBV11-3 to TRBJ2-1, with 7 bases aligning to TRBD1. Germline assignment: CDR1 SGHNT and CDR2 YENEEA. Trimming removed 3 bases from V and 4 bases from J; junction bases left unmatched: 9. The CDR3 covers 16 residues. In DNA form, the CDR3 reads TGTGCCAGCAGCTTGAGACAGGGTGGGTTGTACAATGAGCAGTTCTTC. This encodes CASSLRQGGLYNEQFF. Looking up the rest from reference TRBV11-3 and TRBJ2-1 gives the full variable domain: EAGVVQSPRYKIIEKKQPVAFWCNPISGHNTLYWYLQNLGQGPELLIRYENEEAVDDSQLPKDRFSAERLKGVDSTLKIQPAELGDSAVYLCASSLRQGGLYNEQFFGPGTRLTVL.

This chain uses TRBV5-6 with TRBJ1-2, with D perhaps TRBD1 (5 bases). The CDR3 spans 15 residues. V was clipped by 4 bases and J by 4 bases, with 17 bases between them. Germline V CDR1 and CDR2: SGHDT, YYEEEE. In DNA, the CDR3 is TGTGCCAGCAGCCCCAGGCGGGACGGGGGCTATGGCTACACCTTC. This sequence encodes CASSPRRDGGYGYTF.

V usage is TRBV6-6 and J usage is TRBJ1-1; possibly TRBD1 for D (5 bases). Germline V gene sequence: CDR1 MNHNY, CDR2 SVGAGI (reference sequence). The CDR3 covers 15 residues. Trimming took 5 bases from V and 3 from J, leaving 16 bases between them. CDR3 bases: TGTGCCAGCAGTGGACGACAGCGGGGGGACACTGAAGCTTTCTTT. This encodes CASSGRQRGDTEAFF.

The count of this clone is one. The rearrangement links TRBV4-3 to TRBJ2-7; possibly TRBD2 for D (6 bases). The V and J ends lost 2 bases and 4 bases respectively, with 15 bases between them. CDR3 size: 15 residues. In germline, CDR1 is LGHNA, CDR2 YSLEER. The CDR3 loop is CASSQTSGREYEQYF. CDR3 bases: TGCGCCAGCAGCCAAACATCCGGGCGGGAATACGAGCAGTACTTC.

The table lists this clone with many counts. The chain couples TRBV6-5 to TRBJ2-5; 8 bases are shared with TRBD2. V shed 6 bases, J shed 1 base, and the junction held 4 bases outside the gene matches. The length of the CDR3 is 14 residues. From germline, CDR1 is MNHEY and CDR2 SVGAGI. CDR3 sequence (DNA): TGTGCCAGCAGCACCGGGGGGGGCCAAGAGACCCAGTACTTC. Its protein is CASSTGGGQETQYF.

V gene TRBV5-1 combines with J gene TRBJ2-5, with a tentative D call TRBD2 (5 bases). Germline CDR1 reads SGHRS; CDR2 reads YFSETQ. The CDR3 sequence is 14 residues long. Between the trimmed V and J ends, which lost 0 bases and 5 bases, there was a span of 11 bases. The CDR3 DNA follows: TGCGCCAGCAGCTTGGGTAACGGGGAGGAGACCCAGTACTTC. Translating it yields CASSLGNGEETQYF.

This sequence joins TRBV19 and TRBJ2-5; the match to TRBD1 covers 9 bases. This CDR3 region has 16 residues. Germline CDR1 LNHDA, CDR2 SQIVND (reference sequence). The V gene end was trimmed by 3 bases and the J gene end by 1 base; junction bases not matched to a gene: 6. For the CDR3, the DNA is TGTGCCAGTAGTATCCCCGGGACAGGGCTCCAAGAGACCCAGTACTTC. Translation: CASSIPGTGLQETQYF. The variable domain in full, completed from reference TRBV19 and TRBJ2-5, reads DGGITQSPKYLFRKEGQNVTLSCEQNLNHDAMYWYRQDPGQGLRLIYYSQIVNDFQKGDIAEGYSVSREKKESFPLTVTSAQKNPTAFYLCASSIPGTGLQETQYFGPGTRLLVL.

This rearrangement joins TRBV7-2 to TRBJ2-2; 10 nucleotides align to TRBD1. Germline assignment: CDR1 SGHTA and CDR2 FQGNSA. Losses at the gene ends were 2 bases for V and 6 bases for J; bases not matched to a gene: 9. The CDR3 covers 17 residues. The CDR3, as DNA: TGTGCCAGCAGCTTAAGCCGAGGACAGGGGGTTTCCGGGGAGCTGTTTTTT. This translates into CASSLSRGQGVSGELFF.

CDR3 loop: CASSVGPGYTDTQYF. In nucleotides, the CDR3 is TGTGCCAGCAGCGTAGGCCCAGGGTACACAGATACGCAGTATTTT. The V gene is TRBV9, the J gene TRBJ2-3, with D possibly matching TRBD1 (5 bases). The germline gives CDR1 SGDLS, CDR2 YYNGEE. Trimming removed 0 bases from V and 2 bases from J, with 10 bases in between. The CDR3 runs to 15 residues.

V usage is TRBV5-4 and J usage is TRBJ2-7, with 8 positions matching TRBD2. V was clipped by 4 bases and J by 4 bases; unmatched bases: 7. This CDR3 comprises 14 residues. In germline, CDR1 is SGHNT, CDR2 YYREEE (reference sequence). The CDR3: CASSTSGGVYEQYF. CDR3 nucleotide sequence: TGTGCCAGCAGCACCAGCGGGGGCGTTTACGAGCAGTACTTC.

This clone was detected only once. The V and J genes are TRBV6-1 and TRBJ2-7; 7 bases fit TRBD1. This CDR3 has 15 amino acids. CDR1 is MNHNS, CDR2 SASEGT, per germline. Losses at the gene ends were 2 bases for V and 5 bases for J; bases not matched to a gene: 9. Here the CDR3 DNA reads TGTGCCAGCAGTGAATCCCCCAGGGACAGCAACGAGCAGTACTTC. This codes for CASSESPRDSNEQYF.

This chain links TRBV18 with TRBJ2-7, with TRBD1 identical over 9 bases. The length of the CDR3 is 15 residues. The germline CDR1 and CDR2 sequences are KGHSH and LQKENI. With V trimmed by 3 bases and J by 10 bases, 13 bases remained unmatched. The CDR3 DNA is TGTGCCAGCTCACCTTCCGGACAGGGGTCGGGACAACAGTACTTC. As protein: CASSPSGQGSGQQYF. The whole variable domain, remainder taken from reference TRBV18 and TRBJ2-7, is NAGVMQNPRHLVRRRGQEARLRCSPMKGHSHVYWYRQLPEEGLKFMVYLQKENIIDESGMPKERFSAEFPKEGPSILRIQQVVRGDSAAYFCASSPSGQGSGQQYFGPGTRLTVT.

V gene TRBV9 combines with J gene TRBJ1-1; no clear D. The germline CDR1 and CDR2 sequences are SGDLS and YYNGEE. The V end was cut by 0 bases, the J end by 0 bases, with 12 bases between. CDR3 size: 16 residues. CDR3 DNA sequence: TGTGCCAGCAGCGTAGAGTCCGCGGGGATGAACACTGAAGCTTTCTTT. It encodes CASSVESAGMNTEAFF.

CDR3 bases: TGTGCCAGCAGCTTTGCGGGGGGGAAGGGCTCCTACAATGAGCAGTTCTTC. Translated, it gives CASSFAGGKGSYNEQFF. The genes are TRBV7-2 and TRBJ2-1; TRBD2 agrees at 9 bases. This CDR3 spans 17 amino acids. V was clipped by 3 bases and J by 0 bases; unmatched bases: 6. Germline V gene data show CDR1 as SGHTA and CDR2 as FQGNSA.

V usage is TRBV19 and J usage is TRBJ2-7; D unresolved. The CDR3 runs 15 residues. The ends were cut back, 3 bases at V and 2 bases at J, with 14 bases in the middle. The germline CDR1 and CDR2 sequences are LNHDA and SQIVND (reference sequence). The CDR3 DNA reads TGTGCCAGTAGTATGGGTCAGGCCTACCCCTACGAGCAGTACTTC. Its protein is CASSMGQAYPYEQYF.

V usage is TRBV7-2 and J usage is TRBJ2-3, with 10 positions matching TRBD2. Looked up from germline, CDR1 is SGHTA and CDR2 is FQGNSA. V shed 2 bases and J 6 bases; nucleotides not matched to a gene: 11. The CDR3 extends over 17 amino acids. The CDR3 reads CASSLIGSGGRGDTQYF. The CDR3 bases are TGTGCCAGCAGCTTAATTGGTAGCGGGGGGAGAGGGGATACGCAGTATTTT.

The chain couples TRBV19 to TRBJ2-7; 9 nucleotides align to TRBD1. V shed 10 bases and J 5 bases; nucleotides not matched to a gene: 9. The CDR3 loop spans 13 amino acids. Germline CDR1 is LNHDA and CDR2 is SQIVND (reference sequence). As DNA, the CDR3 is TGTGCCACTAGACGGACAGGGGTCCACGAGCAGTACTTC. The encoded protein is CATRRTGVHEQYF.